Below, one T cell receptor (beta chain) is given with its context. The sample belongs to a study of immune characterization of retroperitoneal liposarcoma. The CDR3 spans 13 residues. The junction had 9 bases not matched to a gene; V was cut back by 6 bases and J by 10 bases. From the PCR reads, TCRdb called clonotypes with MiXCR, one entry per CDR3 protein. This sample has some 9,300 distinct CDR3 sequences; 20% to 30% occur once, and the top ten carry around 20%. The TCR sequence derives from a male donor with retroperitoneal liposarcoma. Sequencing was performed on blood. V gene TRBV12-3 or TRBV12-4 combines with J gene TRBJ1-1; TRBD1 matches 9 bases. CDR3 bases: TGTGCCAGCAGGTTGGGACAGGGACTGCGAGCTTTCTTT. This translates into CASRLGQGLRAFF.